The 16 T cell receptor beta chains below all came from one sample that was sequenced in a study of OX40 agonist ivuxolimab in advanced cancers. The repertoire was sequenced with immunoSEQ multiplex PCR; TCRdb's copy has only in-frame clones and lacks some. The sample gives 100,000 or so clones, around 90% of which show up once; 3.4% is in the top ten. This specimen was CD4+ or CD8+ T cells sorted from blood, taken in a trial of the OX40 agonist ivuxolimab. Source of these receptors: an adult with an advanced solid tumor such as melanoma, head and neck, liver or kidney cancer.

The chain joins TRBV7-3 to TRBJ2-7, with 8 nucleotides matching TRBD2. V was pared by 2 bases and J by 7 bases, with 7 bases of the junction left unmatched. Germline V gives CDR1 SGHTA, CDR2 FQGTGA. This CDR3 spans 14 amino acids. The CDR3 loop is CASSLSAGAREQYF. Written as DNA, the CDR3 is TGTGCCAGCAGCTTATCAGCGGGGGCCCGTGAGCAGTACTTC.

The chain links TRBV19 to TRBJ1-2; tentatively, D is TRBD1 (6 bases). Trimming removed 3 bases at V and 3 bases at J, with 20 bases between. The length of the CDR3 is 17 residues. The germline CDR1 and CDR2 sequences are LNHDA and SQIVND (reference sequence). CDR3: CASSIHPQGNYYYGYTF. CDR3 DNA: TGTGCCAGTAGTATTCACCCTCAGGGGAATTATTACTATGGCTACACCTTC. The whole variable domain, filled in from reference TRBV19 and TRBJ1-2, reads DGGITQSPKYLFRKEGQNVTLSCEQNLNHDAMYWYRQDPGQGLRLIYYSQIVNDFQKGDIAEGYSVSREKKESFPLTVTSAQKNPTAFYLCASSIHPQGNYYYGYTFGSGTRLTVV.

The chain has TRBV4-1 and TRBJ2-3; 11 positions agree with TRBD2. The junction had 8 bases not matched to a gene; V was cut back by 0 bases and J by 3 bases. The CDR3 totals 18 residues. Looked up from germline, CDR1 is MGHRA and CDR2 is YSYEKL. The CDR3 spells CASSQEVAGGPITDTQYF. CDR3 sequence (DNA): TGCGCCAGCAGCCAAGAGGTAGCGGGAGGGCCAATAACAGATACGCAGTATTTT.

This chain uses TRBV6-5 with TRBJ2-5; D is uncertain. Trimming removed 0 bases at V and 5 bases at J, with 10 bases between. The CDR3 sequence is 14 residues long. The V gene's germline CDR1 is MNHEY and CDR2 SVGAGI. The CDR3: CASSYSGRSETQYF. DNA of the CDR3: TGTGCCAGCAGTTACTCGGGCCGTTCGGAGACCCAGTACTTC.

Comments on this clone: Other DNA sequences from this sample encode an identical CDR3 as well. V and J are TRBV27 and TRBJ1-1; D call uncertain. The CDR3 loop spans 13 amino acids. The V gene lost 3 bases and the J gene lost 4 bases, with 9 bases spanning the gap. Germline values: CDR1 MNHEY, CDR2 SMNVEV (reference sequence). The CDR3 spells CASSLGAGTEAFF. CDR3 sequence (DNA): TGTGCCAGCAGTTTGGGCGCAGGCACTGAAGCTTTCTTT.

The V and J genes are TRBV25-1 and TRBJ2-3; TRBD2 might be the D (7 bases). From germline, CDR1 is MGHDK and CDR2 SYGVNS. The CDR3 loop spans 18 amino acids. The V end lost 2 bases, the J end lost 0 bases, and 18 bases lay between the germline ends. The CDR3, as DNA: TGTGCCAGCAGTGAAAGGGGCCGGGGGGCCCTTAGCACAGATACGCAGTATTTT. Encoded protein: CASSERGRGALSTDTQYF.

In DNA, the CDR3 is TGTGCCAGCAGCTACGACAGCTACAATGAGCAGTTCTTC. It translates to CASSYDSYNEQFF. This chain uses TRBV5-5 with TRBJ2-1, with D possibly TRBD1 on 5 matching bases. Trimming stripped 3 bases from V and 3 bases from J, with 7 bases between. The CDR3 length is 13 residues. Germline CDR1 is SGHKS and CDR2 is YYEKEE (reference sequence).

CDR3 coding DNA: TGCAGTGCTAGAGTAGGGGACCGAGGATTCTTC. Translated: CSARVGDRGFF. The J gene is TRBJ2-1, the V gene TRBV20-1; D may correspond to TRBD1 or TRBD2 (5 bases each). V lost 1 base and J 16 bases, leaving 14 bases between the germline ends. The germline V gene has CDR1 DFQATT and CDR2 SNEGSKA (reference sequence). The CDR3 covers 11 residues.

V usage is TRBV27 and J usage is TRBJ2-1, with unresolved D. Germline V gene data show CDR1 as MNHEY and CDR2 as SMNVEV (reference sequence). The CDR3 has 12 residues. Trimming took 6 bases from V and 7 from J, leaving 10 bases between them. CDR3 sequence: CASRTGGNEQFF. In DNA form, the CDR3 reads TGTGCCAGCAGGACGGGTGGGAATGAGCAGTTCTTC.

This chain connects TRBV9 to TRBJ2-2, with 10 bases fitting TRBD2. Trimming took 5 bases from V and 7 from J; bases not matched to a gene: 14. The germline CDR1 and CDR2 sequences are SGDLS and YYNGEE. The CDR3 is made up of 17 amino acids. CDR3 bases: TGTGCCAGCAGATCAACGGGAGCGGGAGGGCCCAGCGGGGAGCTGTTTTTT. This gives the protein CASRSTGAGGPSGELFF.

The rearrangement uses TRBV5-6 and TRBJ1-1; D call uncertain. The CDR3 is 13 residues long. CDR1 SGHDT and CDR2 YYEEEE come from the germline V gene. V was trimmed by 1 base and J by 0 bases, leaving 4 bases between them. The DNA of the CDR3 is TGTGCCAGCAGCTTGAGCGTGAACACTGAAGCTTTCTTT. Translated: CASSLSVNTEAFF.

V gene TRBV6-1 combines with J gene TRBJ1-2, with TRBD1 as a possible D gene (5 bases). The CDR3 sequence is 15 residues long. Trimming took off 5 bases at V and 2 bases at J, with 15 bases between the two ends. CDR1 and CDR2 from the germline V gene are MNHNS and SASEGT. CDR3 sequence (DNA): TGTGCCAGCAGTCCCCTGGGGCCAGGGAACTATGGCTACACCTTC. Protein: CASSPLGPGNYGYTF.

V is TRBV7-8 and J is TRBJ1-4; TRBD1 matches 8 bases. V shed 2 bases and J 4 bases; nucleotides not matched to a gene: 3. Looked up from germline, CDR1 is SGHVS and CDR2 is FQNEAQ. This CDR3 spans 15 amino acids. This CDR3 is CASSLRTGINEKLFF. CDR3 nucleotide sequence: TGTGCCAGCAGCTTAAGGACAGGGATTAATGAAAAACTGTTTTTT.

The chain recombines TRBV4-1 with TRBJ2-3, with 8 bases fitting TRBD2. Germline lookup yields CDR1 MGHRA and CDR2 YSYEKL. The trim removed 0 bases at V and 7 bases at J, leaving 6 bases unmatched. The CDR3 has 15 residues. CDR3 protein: CASSQEDSGSYTQYF. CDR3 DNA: TGCGCCAGCAGCCAAGAGGACAGCGGGAGCTATACGCAGTATTTT.

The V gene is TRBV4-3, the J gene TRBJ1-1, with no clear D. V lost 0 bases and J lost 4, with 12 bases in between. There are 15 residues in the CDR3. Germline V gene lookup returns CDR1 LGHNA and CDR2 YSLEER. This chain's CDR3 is CASSQEMGMGTEAFF. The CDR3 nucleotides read TGCGCCAGCAGCCAAGAAATGGGTATGGGCACTGAAGCTTTCTTT.

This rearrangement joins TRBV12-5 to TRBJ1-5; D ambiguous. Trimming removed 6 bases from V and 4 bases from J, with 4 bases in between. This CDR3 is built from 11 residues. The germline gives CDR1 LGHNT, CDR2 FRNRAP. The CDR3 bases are TGTGCTAGTGGCACAAATCAGCCCCAGCATTTT. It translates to CASGTNQPQHF.